This record concerns one T cell receptor (beta chain) sequence. This clonotype was seen a handful of times. Its specific antigen is unknown. No much larger clone is present one base from it, and per-base qualities are unavailable. Sequencing relied on an Illumina NovaSeq 6000. Using 5'RACE with constant-segment primers, TCRalpha and TCRbeta cDNA libraries were constructed, with sample barcodes and unique molecular identifiers added in the process. Trizol reagent was used to extract RNA from every sample. The libraries were amplified in two PCR steps, and the second step added a second sample barcode and Illumina TruSeq adapters. Sequencing of libraries was performed on an Illumina NovaSeq with 2 x 150 bp paired-end reads. The study's processing was this. The reads were demultiplexed and collapsed into UMI-guided consensus sequences using migec v1.2.7. Using mixcr v2.1.11, UMI consensuses were aligned to TRA and TRB V and J templates and then assembled into clonotypes. Clonotypes were classified as expanded or contracted when called significant by both edgeR and NoisET, with noise models trained on biological replicates. For edgeR calls, a false discovery rate-adjusted p below 0.01 and a log2 fold-change threshold of 1 were applied. As an exploratory analysis of dynamics, max-normalized trajectories of the 1000 most abundant clonotypes were examined with PCA combined with hierarchical clustering. Separately sequenced CD4+ and CD8+ repertoires were used to assign a CD4 or CD8 phenotype to each responding clone. TCRdb trimmed the raw reads at Q25, called clones with MiXCR and kept productive beta chains. Identical CDR3 proteins give one entry, which carries the most common genes and DNA. The V and J calls were determined by TCRdb, not by the authors. The sample has 430,000 or so distinct CDR3 sequences on record, around 27% of them singletons. About 12% of the sample comes from the top ten.

The sample originates from a study of T-cell memory formation after mild COVID-19 (dated by TCRdb to the early 2020s). Notes on the research overall: TCR sequence clusters from the two donors were found to be largely donor specific. Two young, previously healthy adult volunteers, one female and one male, were included in the cohort. In a couple of donors, T-cell clones that expanded and contracted after mild COVID-19 were followed by sequencing TCRalpha and TCRbeta repertoires longitudinally. Results and caveats for the whole study, not just this receptor: Contracting CD4+ clones were located mainly in the CM and EM memory subsets, whereas CD8+ clones were found to be enriched in EMRA. SARS-CoV-2 specificity of the second-wave clones peaking on day 37 was not confirmed. The study covered only a couple of mild cases, and larger cohorts including severe cases with pre-infection samples were considered necessary. Some responding clones were detected in pre-infection memory, suggesting pre-existing cross-reactive memory T cells joined the SARS-CoV-2 response. Clones that contracted from day 15 to 85 showed balanced CD4/CD8 phenotypes, whereas a second wave of clones that expanded from day 15 to 37 leaned towards CD4+.

Ficoll-Paque density gradient centrifugation was the method used to isolate PBMCs. For CDR1 and CDR2, the germline V gene lists SGDLS and YYNGEE. V ends up 4 bases short and J 2 bases short, with an unmatched junction base count of 6. The CDR3 covers 15 residues, taking in both the cysteine and the phenylalanine. Solely the CDR3 DNA is kept, with 45 bases framed from the first base. The receptor chain draws on TRBV9 and TRBJ2-3; TRBD2 matches 8 bases in the middle. The sequencing input was PBMCs or a T cell subset sorted from them (not recorded which). The sequence was obtained from an adult woman who had mild COVID-19 (a few samples of this study predate the infection). The sample titles of this study are shuffled in the database, so cell type and time point are left out; the donor was told from shared clones. This receptor carries the CDR3 CASSSGGAPTDTQYF. The nucleotide sequence is given as TGTGCCAGCAGCTCCGGGGGGGCGCCCACAGATACGCAGTATTTT.